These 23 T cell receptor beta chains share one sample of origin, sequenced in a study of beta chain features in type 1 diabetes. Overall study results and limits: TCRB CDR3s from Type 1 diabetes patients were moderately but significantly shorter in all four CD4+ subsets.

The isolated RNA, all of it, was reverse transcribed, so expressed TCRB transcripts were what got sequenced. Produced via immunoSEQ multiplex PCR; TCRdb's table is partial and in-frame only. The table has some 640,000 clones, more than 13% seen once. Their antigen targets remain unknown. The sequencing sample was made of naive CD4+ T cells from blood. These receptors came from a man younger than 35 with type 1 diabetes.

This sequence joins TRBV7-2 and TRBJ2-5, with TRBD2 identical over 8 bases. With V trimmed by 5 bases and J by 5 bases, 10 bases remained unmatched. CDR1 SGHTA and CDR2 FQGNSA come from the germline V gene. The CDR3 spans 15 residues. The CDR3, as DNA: TGTGCCAGCAGCGCCCAGACTAGCGCGGGGGAGACCCAGTACTTC. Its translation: CASSAQTSAGETQYF.

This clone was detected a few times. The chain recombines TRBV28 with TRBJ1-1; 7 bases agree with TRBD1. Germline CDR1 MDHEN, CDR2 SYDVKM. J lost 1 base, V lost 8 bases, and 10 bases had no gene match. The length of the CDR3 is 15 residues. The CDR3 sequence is CASGNTGASNTEAFF. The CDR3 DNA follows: TGTGCCAGCGGAAATACAGGGGCCTCGAACACTGAAGCTTTCTTT.

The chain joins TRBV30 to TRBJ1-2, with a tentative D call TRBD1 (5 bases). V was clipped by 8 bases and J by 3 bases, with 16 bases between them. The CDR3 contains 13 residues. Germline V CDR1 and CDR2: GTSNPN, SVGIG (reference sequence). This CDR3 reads CAEGSPTHYGYTF. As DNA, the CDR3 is TGTGCCGAGGGGAGTCCCACTCACTATGGCTACACCTTC.

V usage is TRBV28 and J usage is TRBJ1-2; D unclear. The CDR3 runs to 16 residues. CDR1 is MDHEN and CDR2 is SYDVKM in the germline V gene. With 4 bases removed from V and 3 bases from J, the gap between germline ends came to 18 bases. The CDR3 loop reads CASSSSGRWRYYGYTF. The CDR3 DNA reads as TGTGCCAGCAGTTCCTCGGGCAGGTGGAGGTACTATGGCTACACCTTC.

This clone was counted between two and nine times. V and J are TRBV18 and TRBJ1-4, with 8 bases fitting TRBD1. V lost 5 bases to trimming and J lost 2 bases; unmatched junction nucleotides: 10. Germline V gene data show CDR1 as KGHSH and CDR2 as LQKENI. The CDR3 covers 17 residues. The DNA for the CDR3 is TGTGCCAGCTCAACGGGGACAGGAGGCGCGACTAATGAAAAACTGTTTTTT. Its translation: CASSTGTGGATNEKLFF.

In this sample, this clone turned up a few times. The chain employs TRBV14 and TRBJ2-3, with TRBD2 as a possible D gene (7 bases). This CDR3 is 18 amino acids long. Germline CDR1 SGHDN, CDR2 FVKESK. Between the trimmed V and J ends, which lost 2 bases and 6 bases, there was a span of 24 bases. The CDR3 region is CASSQNRATGGYRDTQYF. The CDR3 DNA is TGTGCCAGCAGCCAAAACAGGGCCACGGGAGGATATCGGGATACGCAGTATTTT.

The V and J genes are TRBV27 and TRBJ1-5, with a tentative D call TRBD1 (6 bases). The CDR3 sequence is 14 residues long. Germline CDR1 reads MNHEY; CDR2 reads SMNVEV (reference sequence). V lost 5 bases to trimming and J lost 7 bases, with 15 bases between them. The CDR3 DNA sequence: TGTGCCAGCAGTCCGGACAGAAAAAGCCAGCCCCAGCATTTT. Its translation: CASSPDRKSQPQHF.

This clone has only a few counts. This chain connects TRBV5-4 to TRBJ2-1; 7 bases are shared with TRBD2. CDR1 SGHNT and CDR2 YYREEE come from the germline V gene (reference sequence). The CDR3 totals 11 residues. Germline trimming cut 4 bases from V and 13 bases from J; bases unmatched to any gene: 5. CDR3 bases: TGTGCCAGCAGCCGTACTAGCGATCAGTTCTTC. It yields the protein CASSRTSDQFF.

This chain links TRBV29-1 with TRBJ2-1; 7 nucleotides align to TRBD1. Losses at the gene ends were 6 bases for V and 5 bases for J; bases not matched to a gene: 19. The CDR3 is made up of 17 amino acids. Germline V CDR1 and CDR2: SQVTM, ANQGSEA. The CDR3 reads CSVRRGQGTRVNNEQFF. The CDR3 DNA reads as TGCAGCGTCCGAAGGGGGCAGGGGACCCGCGTGAACAATGAGCAGTTCTTC.

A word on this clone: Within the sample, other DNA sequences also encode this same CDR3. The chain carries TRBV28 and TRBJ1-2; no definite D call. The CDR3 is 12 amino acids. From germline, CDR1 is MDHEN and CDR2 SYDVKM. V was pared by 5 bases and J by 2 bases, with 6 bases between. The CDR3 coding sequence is TGTGCCAGCAGTCCGGGCAACTATGGCTACACCTTC. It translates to CASSPGNYGYTF.

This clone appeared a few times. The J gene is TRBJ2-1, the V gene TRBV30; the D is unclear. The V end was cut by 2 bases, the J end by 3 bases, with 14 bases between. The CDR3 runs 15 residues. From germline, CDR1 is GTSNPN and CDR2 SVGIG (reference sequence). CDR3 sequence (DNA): TGTGCCTGGAGTCAGCTACGTCCAGGCTACAATGAGCAGTTCTTC. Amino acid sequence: CAWSQLRPGYNEQFF.

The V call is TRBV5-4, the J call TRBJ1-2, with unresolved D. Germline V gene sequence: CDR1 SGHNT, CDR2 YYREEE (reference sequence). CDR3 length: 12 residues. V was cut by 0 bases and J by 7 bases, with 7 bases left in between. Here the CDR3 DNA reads TGTGCCAGCAGCTTGGCCCCGCGTGGCTACACCTTC. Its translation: CASSLAPRGYTF.

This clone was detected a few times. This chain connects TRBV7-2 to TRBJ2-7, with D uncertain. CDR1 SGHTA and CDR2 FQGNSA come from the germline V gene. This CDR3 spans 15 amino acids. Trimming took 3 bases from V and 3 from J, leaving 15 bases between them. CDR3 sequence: CASSFAYVRYYEQYF. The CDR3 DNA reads TGTGCCAGCAGCTTTGCCTATGTCAGATACTACGAGCAGTACTTC.

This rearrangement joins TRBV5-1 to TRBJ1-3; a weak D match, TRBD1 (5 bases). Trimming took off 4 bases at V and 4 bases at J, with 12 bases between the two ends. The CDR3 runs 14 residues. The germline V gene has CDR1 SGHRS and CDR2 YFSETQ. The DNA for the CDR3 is TGCGCCAGCAGCCCCGGGACGTCGGGAAACACCATATATTTT. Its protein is CASSPGTSGNTIYF. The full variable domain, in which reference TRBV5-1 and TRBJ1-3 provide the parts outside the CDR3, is KAGVTQTPRYLIKTRGQQVTLSCSPISGHRSVSWYQQTPGQGLQFLFEYFSETQRNKGNFPGRFSGRQFSNSRSEMNVSTLELGDSALYLCASSPGTSGNTIYFGEGSWLTVV.

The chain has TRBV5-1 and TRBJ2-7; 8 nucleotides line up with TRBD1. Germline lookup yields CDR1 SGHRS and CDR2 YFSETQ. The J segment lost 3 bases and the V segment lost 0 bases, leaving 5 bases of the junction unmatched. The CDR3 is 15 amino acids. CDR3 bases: TGCGCCAGCAGCTTGGGGACAGGGTCTAACTACGAGCAGTACTTC. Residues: CASSLGTGSNYEQYF.

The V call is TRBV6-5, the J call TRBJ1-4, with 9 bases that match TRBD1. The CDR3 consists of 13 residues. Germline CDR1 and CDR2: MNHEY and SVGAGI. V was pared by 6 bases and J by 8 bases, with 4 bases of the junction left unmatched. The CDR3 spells CASSPDRGEKLFF. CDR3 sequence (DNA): TGTGCCAGCAGCCCGGACAGGGGCGAAAAACTGTTTTTT.

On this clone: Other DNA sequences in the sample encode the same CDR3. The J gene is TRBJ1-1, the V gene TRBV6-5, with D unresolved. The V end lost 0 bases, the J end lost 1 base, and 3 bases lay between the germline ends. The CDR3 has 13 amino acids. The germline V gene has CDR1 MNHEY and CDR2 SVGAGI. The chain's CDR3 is CASSYSANTEAFF. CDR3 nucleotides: TGTGCCAGCAGTTACTCCGCGAACACTGAAGCTTTCTTT.

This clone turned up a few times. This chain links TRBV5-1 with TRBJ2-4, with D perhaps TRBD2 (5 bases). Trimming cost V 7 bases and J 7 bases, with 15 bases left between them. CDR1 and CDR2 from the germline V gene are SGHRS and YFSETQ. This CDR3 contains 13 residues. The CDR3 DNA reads TGCGCCAGCGGTTCTGAGGGTGATAACATTCAGTACTTC. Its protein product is CASGSEGDNIQYF.

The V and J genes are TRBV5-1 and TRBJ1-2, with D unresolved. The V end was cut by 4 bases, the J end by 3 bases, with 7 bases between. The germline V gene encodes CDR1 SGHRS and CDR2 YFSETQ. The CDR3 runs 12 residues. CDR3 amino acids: CASSPGHYGYTF. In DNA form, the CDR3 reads TGCGCCAGCAGCCCCGGGCACTATGGCTACACCTTC.

As DNA, the CDR3 is TGTGCCAGCAGTTACTCGAGGGAGAACGAGCAGTACTTC. Its protein product is CASSYSRENEQYF. This chain links TRBV6-6 with TRBJ2-7, with D possibly matching TRBD2 (5 bases). The germline V and J ends were trimmed by 0 bases and 5 bases, with 8 bases remaining between them. The CDR3 has 13 residues. From germline, CDR1 is MNHNY and CDR2 SVGAGI (reference sequence).

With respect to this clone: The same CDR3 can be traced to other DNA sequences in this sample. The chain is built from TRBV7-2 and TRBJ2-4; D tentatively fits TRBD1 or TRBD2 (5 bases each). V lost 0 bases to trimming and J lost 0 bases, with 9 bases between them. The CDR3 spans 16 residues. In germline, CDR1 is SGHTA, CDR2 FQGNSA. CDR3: CASSLAGTLAKNIQYF. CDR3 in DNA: TGTGCCAGCAGCTTAGCAGGGACCCTAGCCAAAAACATTCAGTACTTC.

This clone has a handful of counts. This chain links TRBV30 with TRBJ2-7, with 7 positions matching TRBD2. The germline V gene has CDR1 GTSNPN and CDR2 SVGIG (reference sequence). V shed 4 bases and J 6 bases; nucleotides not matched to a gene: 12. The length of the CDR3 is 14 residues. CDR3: CAWIQRTRVGEQYF. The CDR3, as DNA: TGTGCCTGGATTCAGAGGACTAGAGTGGGCGAGCAGTACTTC.

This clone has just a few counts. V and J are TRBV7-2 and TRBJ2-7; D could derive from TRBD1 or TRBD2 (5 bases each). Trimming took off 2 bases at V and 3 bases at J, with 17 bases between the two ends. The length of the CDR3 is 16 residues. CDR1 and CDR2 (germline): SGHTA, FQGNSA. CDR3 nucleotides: TGTGCCAGCAGCTTAAGGCTAGGGACGGACAACTACGAGCAGTACTTC. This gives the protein CASSLRLGTDNYEQYF.